The following is a TCR beta chain sequence with its context. The sample originates from a study of neoadjuvant anti-PD-1 for oral cavity cancer. PBMC libraries mostly used around 500 ng of input genomic DNA, with six replicates per sample. Here immunoSEQ multiplex PCR was the method, and the copy in TCRdb shows in-frame clones only, minus some. The table lists some 66,000 clones, more than 70% of them singletons, with around 3.2% in the top ten. This clonotype was sampled from a person aged 40 to 85 with oral cavity squamous cell carcinoma. The sample was PBMCs, taken before nivolumab (anti-PD-1) treatment.

DNA for the CDR3: TGCGCCAGCAGCCAACAGGGGGCCCTCACAGATACGCAGTATTTT. It encodes CASSQQGALTDTQYF. This sequence joins TRBV5-1 and TRBJ2-3; 9 bases agree with TRBD1. The J segment lost 2 bases and the V segment lost 4 bases, leaving 5 bases of the junction unmatched. The germline gives CDR1 SGHRS, CDR2 YFSETQ. The CDR3 length is 15 residues. Variable domain in full (rest from reference TRBV5-1 and TRBJ2-3): KAGVTQTPRYLIKTRGQQVTLSCSPISGHRSVSWYQQTPGQGLQFLFEYFSETQRNKGNFPGRFSGRQFSNSRSEMNVSTLELGDSALYLCASSQQGALTDTQYFGPGTRLTVL.